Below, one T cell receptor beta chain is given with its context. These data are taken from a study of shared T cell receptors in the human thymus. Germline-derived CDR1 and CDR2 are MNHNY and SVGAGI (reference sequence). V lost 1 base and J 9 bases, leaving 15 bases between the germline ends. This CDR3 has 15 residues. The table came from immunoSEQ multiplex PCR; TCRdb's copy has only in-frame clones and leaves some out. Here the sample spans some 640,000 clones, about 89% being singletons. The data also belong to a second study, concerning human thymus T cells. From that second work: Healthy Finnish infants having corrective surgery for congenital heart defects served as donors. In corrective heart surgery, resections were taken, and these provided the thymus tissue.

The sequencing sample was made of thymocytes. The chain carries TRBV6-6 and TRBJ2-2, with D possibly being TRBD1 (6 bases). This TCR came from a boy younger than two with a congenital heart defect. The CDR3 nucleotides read TGTGCCAGCAGTTACTGGCGACAGGTAGTCAGGGAGCTGTTTTTT. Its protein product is CASSYWRQVVRELFF.